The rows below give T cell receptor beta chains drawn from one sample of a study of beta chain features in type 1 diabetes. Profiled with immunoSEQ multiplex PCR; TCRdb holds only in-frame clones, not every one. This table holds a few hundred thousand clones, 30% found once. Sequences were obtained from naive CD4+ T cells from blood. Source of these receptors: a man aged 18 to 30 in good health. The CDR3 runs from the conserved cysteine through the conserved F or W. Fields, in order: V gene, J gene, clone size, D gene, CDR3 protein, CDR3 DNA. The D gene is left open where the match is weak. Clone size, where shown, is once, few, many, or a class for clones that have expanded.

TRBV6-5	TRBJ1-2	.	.	CASSFTGFSRGYTF	TGTGCCAGCAGTTTCACAGGGTTTTCACGTGGCTACACCTTC
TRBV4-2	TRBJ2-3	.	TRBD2	CASSQVAGNTDTQYF	TGTGCCAGCAGCCAAGTAGCGGGGAACACAGATACGCAGTATTTT
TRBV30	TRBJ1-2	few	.	CAWSVGDESYGYTF	TGTGCCTGGAGTGTGGGGGACGAGTCCTATGGCTACACCTTC
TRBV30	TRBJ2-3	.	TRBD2	CAWRGTSGRLTDTQYF	TGTGCCTGGAGAGGGACTAGCGGGAGACTCACAGATACGCAGTATTTT
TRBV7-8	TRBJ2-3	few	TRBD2	CASSPWEGSTDTQYF	TGTGCCAGCAGTCCCTGGGAGGGTAGCACAGATACGCAGTATTTT
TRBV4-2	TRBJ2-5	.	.	CASSQDAHGREETQYF	TGTGCCAGCAGCCAAGATGCCCATGGCAGGGAAGAGACCCAGTACTTC
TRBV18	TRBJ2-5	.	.	CASSPPMETQYF	TGTGCCAGCTCACCACCGATGGAGACCCAGTACTTC
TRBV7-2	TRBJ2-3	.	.	CASSFSWSTDTQYF	TGTGCCAGCAGCTTCTCGTGGAGCACAGATACGCAGTATTTT
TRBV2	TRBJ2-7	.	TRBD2	CASLAGRAYEQYF	TGTGCCAGTTTAGCGGGAAGGGCCTACGAGCAGTACTTC
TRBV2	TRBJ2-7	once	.	CASSDSREQYF	TGTGCCAGCTCGGATTCGAGGGAGCAGTACTTC
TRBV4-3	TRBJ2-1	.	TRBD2	CASSQDLAGDNEQFF	TGCGCCAGCAGCCAAGACCTAGCGGGAGACAATGAGCAGTTCTTC
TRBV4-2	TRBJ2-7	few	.	CASSQDPAEFYEQYF	TGTGCCAGCAGCCAAGATCCCGCGGAGTTCTACGAGCAGTACTTC
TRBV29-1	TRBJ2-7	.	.	CSVTYSGTSSSYEQYF	TGCAGCGTTACGTACTCCGGGACGTCAAGCTCCTACGAGCAGTACTTC
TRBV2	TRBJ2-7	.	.	CASSEQGVSYEQYF	TGTGCCAGCTCAGAGCAGGGAGTTTCCTACGAGCAGTACTTC
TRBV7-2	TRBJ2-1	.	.	CASSLVSSPVSEQFF	TGTGCCAGCAGCTTAGTTTCTAGCCCCGTAAGTGAGCAGTTCTTC
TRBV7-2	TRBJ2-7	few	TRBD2	CASSFSGGPYEQYF	TGTGCCAGCAGCTTTAGCGGGGGTCCCTACGAGCAGTACTTC
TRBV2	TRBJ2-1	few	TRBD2	CASSGLALYNEQFF	TGTGCCAGCAGTGGACTAGCTTTGTACAATGAGCAGTTCTTC
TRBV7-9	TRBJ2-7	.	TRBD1	CASSSTGGVSHEQYF	TGTGCCAGCAGCTCAACAGGGGGCGTTAGCCACGAGCAGTACTTC
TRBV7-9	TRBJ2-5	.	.	CASSPFAGTPQETQYF	TGTGCCAGCAGCCCTTTCGCCGGGACTCCTCAAGAGACCCAGTACTTC
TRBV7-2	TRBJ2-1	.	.	CASSRSRGPINEQFF	TGTGCCAGCAGCCGATCCCGGGGACCCATAAATGAGCAGTTCTTC
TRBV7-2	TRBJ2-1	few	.	CASSLQNEQFF	TGTGCCAGCAGCTTACAGAATGAGCAGTTCTTC
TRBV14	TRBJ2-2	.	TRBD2	CASSQPGRTGELFF	TGTGCCAGCAGCCAACCCGGGAGGACCGGGGAGCTGTTTTTT
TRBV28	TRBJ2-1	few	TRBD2	CASRPRRTSEHNEQFF	TGTGCCAGCAGGCCAAGGAGGACTAGCGAACACAATGAGCAGTTCTTC
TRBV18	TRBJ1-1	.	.	CASSPTRNTEAFF	TGTGCCAGCTCACCTACAAGAAACACTGAAGCTTTCTTT
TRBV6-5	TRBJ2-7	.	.	CASSSTRTSHEQYF	TGTGCCAGCAGTTCCACACGGACCTCTCACGAGCAGTACTTC
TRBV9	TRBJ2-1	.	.	CASSTRLGGNDNEQFF	TGTGCCAGCAGCACCCGGTTGGGGGGAAACGACAATGAGCAGTTCTTC
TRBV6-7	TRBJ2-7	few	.	CASSQSPWTACYEQYF	TGTGCCAGCAGTCAAAGCCCTTGGACAGCTTGCTACGAGCAGTACTTC
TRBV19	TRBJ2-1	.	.	CASSTSGGINNEQFF	TGTGCCAGTAGTACCTCGGGCGGGATCAACAATGAGCAGTTCTTC
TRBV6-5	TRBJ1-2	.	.	CASSSSRNYGYTF	TGTGCCAGCAGTTCATCACGTAACTATGGCTACACCTTC
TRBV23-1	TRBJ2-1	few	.	CASSHLAGRTNEQFF	TGCGCCAGCAGTCACCTCGCCGGCCGCACGAATGAGCAGTTCTTC
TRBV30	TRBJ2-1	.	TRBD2	CAWSPGGVGRDEQFF	TGTGCCTGGAGCCCGGGGGGAGTCGGGCGGGATGAGCAGTTCTTC
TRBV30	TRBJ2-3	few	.	CAVSGQSSTDTQYF	TGTGCCGTCAGCGGGCAGTCTAGCACAGATACGCAGTATTTT
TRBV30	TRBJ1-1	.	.	CAWSVGGATEAFF	TGTGCCTGGAGCGTCGGTGGTGCCACTGAAGCTTTCTTT
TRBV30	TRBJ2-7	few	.	CAWVRRDTSSYEQYF	TGTGCCTGGGTAAGAAGGGACACAAGCTCCTACGAGCAGTACTTC
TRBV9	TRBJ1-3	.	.	CASSVGRVAGNTIYF	TGTGCCAGCAGCGTAGGGAGGGTTGCTGGAAACACCATATATTTT
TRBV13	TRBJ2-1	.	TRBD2	CASSSFERGGNEQFF	TGTGCCAGCAGCTCCTTCGAGCGGGGGGGCAATGAGCAGTTCTTC
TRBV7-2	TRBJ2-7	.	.	CASSLGRREQYF	TGTGCCAGCAGCTTAGGGCGGCGAGAGCAGTACTTC
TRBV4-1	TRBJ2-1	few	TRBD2	CASRLAGMGNEQFF	TGCGCCAGCAGACTAGCGGGAATGGGCAATGAGCAGTTCTTC
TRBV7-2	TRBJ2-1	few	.	CASRPPTGPPKGEQFF	TGTGCCAGCAGGCCTCCTACCGGGCCCCCTAAGGGGGAGCAGTTCTTC
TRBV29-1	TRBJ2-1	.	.	CSGTRRNEQFF	TGCAGCGGCACCCGGCGAAATGAGCAGTTCTTC
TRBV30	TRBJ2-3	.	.	CACLRWGGTHTQYF	TGTGCCTGCCTACGCTGGGGCGGGACCCATACGCAGTATTTT
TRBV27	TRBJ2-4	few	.	CAKAAGLAKNIQYF	TGTGCCAAGGCGGCAGGTCTAGCCAAAAACATTCAGTACTTC
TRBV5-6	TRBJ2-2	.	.	CASSLEDLYTGELFF	TGTGCCAGCAGCTTGGAGGATTTGTACACCGGGGAGCTGTTTTTT
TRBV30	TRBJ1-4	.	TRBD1	CAWSSQDRGLEKLFF	TGTGCCTGGTCCTCCCAGGACAGGGGGCTAGAAAAACTGTTTTTT
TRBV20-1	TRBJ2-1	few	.	CSASRLDEQFF	TGCAGTGCTAGTAGGTTAGATGAGCAGTTCTTC
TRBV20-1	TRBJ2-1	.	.	CSARWGNEQFF	TGCAGTGCTAGATGGGGCAATGAGCAGTTCTTC
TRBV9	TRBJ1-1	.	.	CASSVRHSSTEAFF	TGTGCCAGCAGCGTGCGTCATTCGAGCACTGAAGCTTTCTTT
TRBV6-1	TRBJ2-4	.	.	CASSEARGLAKNIQYF	TGTGCCAGCAGTGAAGCGCGGGGCCTAGCCAAAAACATTCAGTACTTC
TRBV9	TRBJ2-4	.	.	CARSVQQGWAKNIQYF	TGTGCCCGCAGCGTCCAACAGGGATGGGCCAAAAACATTCAGTACTTC
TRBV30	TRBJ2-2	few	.	CAWSLLSNTGELFF	TGTGCCTGGAGTCTTCTATCGAACACCGGGGAGCTGTTTTTT
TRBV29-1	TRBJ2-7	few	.	CSVEDPAYEQYF	TGCAGCGTTGAAGATCCGGCCTACGAGCAGTACTTC
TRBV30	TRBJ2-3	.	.	CAWRGTDTQYF	TGTGCCTGGAGGGGTACAGATACGCAGTATTTT
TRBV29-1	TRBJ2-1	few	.	CSVEATGLDSYNEQFF	TGCAGCGTTGAAGCCACAGGGCTGGACTCCTACAATGAGCAGTTCTTC
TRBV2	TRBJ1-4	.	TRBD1	CASSRQGAEEKLFF	TGTGCCAGCAGTCGACAGGGGGCGGAGGAAAAACTGTTTTTT
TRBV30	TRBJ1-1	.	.	CAWKAQPNTEAFF	TGTGCCTGGAAGGCGCAACCGAACACTGAAGCTTTCTTT
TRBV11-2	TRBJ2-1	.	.	CASSFFLGEQFF	TGTGCCAGCAGCTTTTTCCTAGGGGAGCAGTTCTTC
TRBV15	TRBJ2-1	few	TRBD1	CATRAQGALDEQFF	TGTGCCACCAGGGCACAGGGGGCTCTCGATGAGCAGTTCTTC